This entry concerns a single T cell receptor (beta chain). The data derive from a study of Ad26.COV2.S vaccination and SARS-CoV-2 variants. The treatment here: roughly 18 received Ad26.COV2.S at low or high dose, single or two shots; several received placebo; per-sample allocation not given. Following the first vaccine or placebo injection, samples were taken on day 63. The table came from immunoSEQ multiplex PCR; TCRdb's copy has only in-frame clones and leaves some out. The top ten clones hold about 1.5% of a sample with hundreds of thousands of clones, roughly 90% of them seen once. The origin of this receptor is a person between 18 and 65 years old who received the Ad26.COV2.S COVID-19 vaccine or a placebo. Source: peripheral blood, taken in a trial of Ad26.COV2.S vaccine versus placebo.

CDR3 sequence (DNA): TGTGCCAGTAACTACGGGTTCCGTAGCACAGATACGCAGTATTTT. This gives the protein CASNYGFRSTDTQYF. This chain links TRBV7-2 with TRBJ2-3; D uncertain. From germline, CDR1 is SGHTA and CDR2 FQGNSA. This CDR3 spans 15 amino acids. Trimming left V 9 bases short and J 0 bases short, with 16 bases between. The full variable domain, completed using reference TRBV7-2 and TRBJ2-3, is GAGVSQSPSNKVTEKGKDVELRCDPISGHTALYWYRQSLGQGLEFLIYFQGNSAPDKSGLPSDRFSAERTGGSVSTLTIQRTQQEDSAVYLCASNYGFRSTDTQYFGPGTRLTVL.